Listed below are T cell receptor beta chains from one sample, sequenced in a study of cytotoxic CD8 clonotypes in ibrutinib-treated CLL. TCRdb keeps only in-frame clones here, not all; method: immunoSEQ multiplex PCR. The sample lists approximately 13,000 clones; around 70% were seen once. This sample comprised PBMCs, obtained before ibrutinib treatment. These receptors came from a human donor with chronic lymphocytic leukemia. Both conserved end residues are part of each CDR3. The order of the fields is clone size, D gene, CDR3 length, V gene, J gene, CDR3 protein, CDR3 DNA. The D gene is left open where the match is weak. Size is omitted from some rows. Given values are once, few, many or a class for expanded clones.

size: -; D: -; length: 13; V: TRBV28; J: TRBJ2-2; CDR3: CASSALAPRGLFF; DNA: TGTGCCAGCAGTGCCCTCGCCCCCCGAGGGCTGTTTTTT
size: -; D: TRBD2; length: 12; V: TRBV5-4; J: TRBJ2-4; CDR3: CASSTGGYIQYF; DNA: TGTGCCAGCAGCACGGGGGGATACATTCAGTACTTC
size: -; D: -; length: 15; V: TRBV4-3; J: TRBJ2-1; CDR3: CASSQDQAGYNEQFF; DNA: TGCGCCAGCAGCCAAGATCAGGCAGGATACAATGAGCAGTTCTTC
size: few; D: -; length: 14; V: TRBV7-2; J: TRBJ2-3; CDR3: CASSLAGLAGGQYF; DNA: TGTGCCAGCAGCTTAGCGGGTCTCGCAGGTGGGCAGTATTTT
size: -; D: TRBD2; length: 16; V: TRBV7-3; J: TRBJ2-1; CDR3: CASTPSGGAWYNEQFF; DNA: TGTGCCAGCACCCCTAGCGGGGGGGCCTGGTACAATGAGCAGTTCTTC
size: -; D: TRBD2; length: 14; V: TRBV5-1; J: TRBJ2-7; CDR3: CASSPRGGAYEQYF; DNA: TGCGCCAGCAGCCCTCGGGGGGGGGCCTACGAGCAGTACTTC
size: few; D: TRBD2; length: 12; V: TRBV29-1; J: TRBJ2-7; CDR3: CSVGGLSHEQYF; DNA: TGCAGCGTCGGGGGACTATCCCACGAGCAGTACTTC
size: -; D: TRBD1; length: 15; V: TRBV5-1; J: TRBJ1-2; CDR3: CASSTSGGTNYGYTF; DNA: TGCGCCAGCAGCACCTCAGGGGGCACAAACTATGGCTACACCTTC
size: -; D: -; length: 13; V: TRBV4-2; J: TRBJ1-3; CDR3: CASTPGSGNTIYF; DNA: TGTGCCAGCACCCCGGGCTCTGGAAACACCATATATTTT
size: -; D: TRBD2; length: 13; V: TRBV7-2; J: TRBJ2-7; CDR3: CASSRGVLYEQYF; DNA: TGTGCCAGCAGCCGGGGGGTATTATACGAGCAGTACTTC
size: -; D: TRBD1; length: 17; V: TRBV10-3; J: TRBJ2-2; CDR3: CAIRAGGDRGWTGELFF; DNA: TGTGCCATCAGGGCCGGTGGGGACAGGGGTTGGACCGGGGAGCTGTTTTTT